The 22 T cell receptor beta chains presented below share a single source sample, sequenced in a study of early T cells in non-severe SARS-CoV-2 infection (dated by TCRdb to about 2021). Library construction relied on 5' RACE. This sample was sequenced with a NextSeq 500. The public reads were run again by TCRdb, first through fastp at Q25 and then through MiXCR, and only productive beta chains were kept. Duplicate CDR3 protein sequences are folded into a single record with the most common DNA and genes. The table for this sample lists tens of thousands of distinct CDR3 sequences; 9.5% to 15% of them were counted only once. The ten largest clones add up to around 2.9% of the sample. The sample consisted of whole blood, taken at baseline. Source of these receptors: an adult who was a healthcare worker with PCR-confirmed SARS-CoV-2 infection or an uninfected control (not recorded which).

V gene TRBV12-3 or TRBV12-4 combines with J gene TRBJ2-3, with 7 nucleotides matching TRBD1. Trimming removed 5 bases from V and 2 bases from J; junction bases left unmatched: 10. The CDR3 loop spans 16 amino acids. The CDR3 is CASSDYRGRDTDTQYF. The CDR3 DNA reads TGTGCCAGCAGTGACTACAGGGGACGCGACACAGATACGCAGTATTTT.

CDR3 residues: CASMQFWGAPRGYTF. The CDR3 nucleotides read TGCGCCAGCATGCAATTTTGGGGGGCGCCGAGAGGCTACACCTTC. The chain carries TRBV4-1 and TRBJ1-2, with a tentative D call TRBD1 (6 bases). The length of the CDR3 is 15 residues. Germline V gene sequence: CDR1 MGHRA, CDR2 YSYEKL. Trimming pared 7 bases from V and 8 bases from J, leaving 23 bases between.

This clonotype was seen a handful of times. The V call is TRBV5-1, the J call TRBJ2-6; no reliable D call. This CDR3 has 14 residues. Trimming shortened V by 0 bases and J by 1 base, and 2 bases separated the two germline ends. Germline values: CDR1 SGHRS, CDR2 YFSETQ. The chain's CDR3 is CASSLESGANVLTF. In DNA form, the CDR3 reads TGCGCCAGCAGCTTGGAGTCTGGGGCCAACGTCCTGACTTTC.

V is TRBV11-2 and J is TRBJ2-2; possibly TRBD1 for D (6 bases). CDR1 is SGHAT and CDR2 is FQNNGV in the germline V gene. The V and J ends lost 5 bases and 2 bases respectively, with 12 bases between them. CDR3 length: 15 residues. Here the CDR3 DNA reads TGTGCCAGCAGCAAATGGACAGACAACACCGGGGAGCTGTTTTTT. Translation gives CASSKWTDNTGELFF.

This chain links TRBV7-6 with TRBJ2-1; D uncertain. V lost 6 bases and J lost 6, with 15 bases in between. This CDR3 is built from 14 residues. CDR1 and CDR2 (germline): SGHVS, FNYEAQ. The CDR3, as DNA: TGTGCCAGCAGAAACCAATACCGTAGCAATGAGCAGTTCTTC. Protein product: CASRNQYRSNEQFF.

The chain's CDR3 is CASSPGMNTEAFF. CDR3 nucleotides: TGCGCCAGCAGCCCAGGGATGAACACTGAAGCTTTCTTT. This chain joins TRBV5-1 and TRBJ1-1; TRBD1 might be the D (5 bases). The CDR3 totals 13 residues. V lost 4 bases, J lost 0 bases, and 7 bases lay in between. Germline CDR1 and CDR2: SGHRS and YFSETQ.

The chain couples TRBV4-1 to TRBJ1-6; unclear D gene. The CDR3 spans 11 residues. Germline assignment: CDR1 MGHRA and CDR2 YSYEKL. V dropped 0 bases and J dropped 9 bases, with 0 bases sitting between them. Written as DNA, the CDR3 is TGCGCCAGCAGCCAAGATTCACCCCTCCACTTT. Translated: CASSQDSPLHF.

This sequence joins TRBV5-1 and TRBJ1-3; tentative D call: TRBD1 (5 bases). The CDR3 consists of 14 residues. V was cut by 4 bases and J by 1 base, with 9 bases left in between. Germline CDR1 and CDR2: SGHRS and YFSETQ. Here the CDR3 DNA reads TGCGCCAGCAGCGGGGGTTGGTCTGGAAACACCATATATTTT. Residues: CASSGGWSGNTIYF.

There are many counts of this clonotype. This chain uses TRBV19 with TRBJ1-5; a possible D gene is TRBD1 (6 bases). The CDR3 is 16 residues long. Germline values: CDR1 LNHDA, CDR2 SQIVND (reference sequence). V lost 7 bases and J lost 3, with 19 bases in between. The DNA of the CDR3 is TGTGCCAGTACCCCGGCGGGGCGGACAGACAATCAGCCCCAGCATTTT. It codes for CASTPAGRTDNQPQHF.

This clonotype has a count of ten or more. This chain uses TRBV7-3 with TRBJ2-1, with D hard to call. V was clipped by 3 bases and J by 4 bases, with 13 bases between them. This CDR3 has 15 residues. Germline V lookup: CDR1 SGHTA, CDR2 FQGTGA. The CDR3 protein is CASSLRSVSYNEQFF. The CDR3 DNA reads TGTGCCAGCAGCTTGAGGAGCGTCTCGTACAATGAGCAGTTCTTC.

A word on this clonotype: This may arise from a read error, as a much more abundant clone is one base away. The chain has TRBV7-7 and TRBJ2-3; D not certain. The germline V gene encodes CDR1 SSHAT and CDR2 FNYEAQ (reference sequence). The CDR3 runs to 11 residues. The CDR3 DNA sequence: TGTGCCAACAGCAAACGATATCCGCAGTATTTT. It specifies CANSKRYPQYF.

This clonotype has a handful of counts. The rearrangement links TRBV4-3 to TRBJ2-2; D remains unclear. With 0 bases removed from V and 7 bases from J, the gap between germline ends came to 6 bases. CDR3 length equals 13 residues. The germline CDR1 and CDR2 sequences are LGHNA and YSLEER. The CDR3 DNA reads as TGCGCCAGCAGCCAAGATCGGAGCGGGGAGCTGTTTTTT. It specifies CASSQDRSGELFF.

This clonotype has just a few counts. This chain joins TRBV6-2 or TRBV6-3 and TRBJ1-6, with 11 bases aligning to TRBD1. Per germline, CDR1 MNHEY and CDR2 SVGEGT. This CDR3 spans 15 amino acids. After removal of 4 bases from V and 7 bases from J, the junction contained 3 bases not matched to a gene. For the CDR3, the DNA is TGTGCCAGCAGTTCGGGACAGGGGGAAAATTCACCCCTCCACTTT. It codes for CASSSGQGENSPLHF.

This chain joins TRBV4-1 and TRBJ1-2; D gene uncertain. V lost 0 bases and J 8 bases, leaving 7 bases between the germline ends. The CDR3 is 12 amino acids. Germline V lookup: CDR1 MGHRA, CDR2 YSYEKL. The CDR3 region is CASSQDPWGYTF. The DNA for the CDR3 is TGCGCCAGCAGCCAAGATCCCTGGGGCTACACCTTC.

The J gene is TRBJ2-1, the V gene TRBV18; TRBD2 agrees at 8 bases. Germline trimming cut 0 bases from V and 8 bases from J; bases unmatched to any gene: 9. The CDR3 loop spans 16 amino acids. The germline V gene encodes CDR1 KGHSH and CDR2 LQKENI. The CDR3 loop reads CASSPPPGGGAHEQFF. Here the CDR3 DNA reads TGTGCCAGCTCACCACCCCCCGGGGGGGGCGCCCATGAGCAGTTCTTC.

This clonotype was seen ten or more times. This rearrangement joins TRBV12-3 or TRBV12-4 to TRBJ2-7; 13 nucleotides agree with TRBD2. The ends lost 6 bases at V and 0 bases at J; junction bases unmatched: 2. The CDR3 runs to 15 residues. The CDR3 protein is CASSRTSGGSYEQYF. In DNA, the CDR3 is TGTGCCAGCAGCAGGACTAGCGGGGGCTCCTACGAGCAGTACTTC.

This clonotype has at least ten counts. The chain links TRBV10-2 to TRBJ2-1; TRBD1 aligns across 8 bases. The J segment lost 9 bases and the V segment lost 6 bases, leaving 19 bases of the junction unmatched. Germline CDR1 is WSHSY and CDR2 is SAAADI. This CDR3 has 17 residues. The CDR3 reads CASSVTPGTGWRTEQFF. The CDR3 DNA reads as TGCGCCAGCAGCGTGACGCCAGGGACAGGCTGGCGTACTGAGCAGTTCTTC.

The chain recombines TRBV5-1 with TRBJ1-1; TRBD1 matches at 9 bases. Trimming at V came to 3 bases and at J to 3 bases, leaving 0 bases not matched to a gene. The length of the CDR3 is 13 residues. CDR1 SGHRS and CDR2 YFSETQ come from the germline V gene. Here the CDR3 DNA reads TGCGCCAGCAGCTGGGACAGGGACACTGAAGCTTTCTTT. Its protein product is CASSWDRDTEAFF.

The V call is TRBV28, the J call TRBJ2-5; 10 positions match TRBD1. Germline V CDR1 and CDR2: MDHEN, SYDVKM. The CDR3 consists of 15 residues. J lost 5 bases, V lost 6 bases, and 9 bases had no gene match. In nucleotides, the CDR3 is TGTGCCAGCAGCCGTCCCGGGACAGGGGCCGAGACCCAGTACTTC. Protein sequence: CASSRPGTGAETQYF.

J is TRBJ2-7 and V is TRBV6-1, with TRBD2 matching 7 bases. The germline CDR1 and CDR2 sequences are MNHNS and SASEGT. V dropped 10 bases and J dropped 4; count of bases not matched to a gene: 10. The CDR3 length is 13 residues. The CDR3 nucleotides are TGTGCCACCCAATGGGGGGGGAGGTACGAGCAGTACTTC. This sequence encodes CATQWGGRYEQYF.

This clonotype was counted at least ten times. The genes are TRBV7-2 and TRBJ1-1; D unresolved. Trimming stripped 0 bases from V and 0 bases from J, with 8 bases between. The germline gives CDR1 SGHTA, CDR2 FQGNSA. CDR3 length equals 15 residues. This CDR3 is CASSLAAAMNTEAFF. The CDR3 DNA reads TGTGCCAGCAGCTTAGCGGCGGCCATGAACACTGAAGCTTTCTTT. The full variable domain, rest sourced from reference TRBV7-2 and TRBJ1-1, is GAGVSQSPSNKVTEKGKDVELRCDPISGHTALYWYRQSLGQGLEFLIYFQGNSAPDKSGLPSDRFSAERTGGSVSTLTIQRTQQEDSAVYLCASSLAAAMNTEAFFGQGTRLTVV.

The chain links TRBV5-5 to TRBJ1-1, with 7 positions matching TRBD1. V lost 4 bases and J lost 4; bases outside the gene matches: 4. The CDR3 totals 13 residues. CDR1 and CDR2 (germline): SGHKS, YYEKEE (reference sequence). The CDR3 DNA reads as TGTGCCAGCAGCAACAGGGGACTCACTGAAGCTTTCTTT. It translates to CASSNRGLTEAFF.